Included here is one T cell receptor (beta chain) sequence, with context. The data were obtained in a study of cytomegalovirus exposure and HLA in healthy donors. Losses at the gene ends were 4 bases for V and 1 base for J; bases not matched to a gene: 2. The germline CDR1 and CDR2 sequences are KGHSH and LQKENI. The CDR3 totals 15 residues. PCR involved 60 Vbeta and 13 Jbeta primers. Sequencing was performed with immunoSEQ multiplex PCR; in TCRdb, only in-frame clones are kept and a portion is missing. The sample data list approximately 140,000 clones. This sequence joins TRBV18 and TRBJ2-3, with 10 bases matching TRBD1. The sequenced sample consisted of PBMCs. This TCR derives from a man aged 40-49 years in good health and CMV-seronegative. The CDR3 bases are TGTGCCAGCTCACGGGACAGGGGAGGCACAGATACGCAGTATTTT. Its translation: CASSRDRGGTDTQYF.